This TCR beta chain was documented in a study of cytomegalovirus exposure and HLA in healthy donors (TCRdb year 2017). Study-level background: According to an earlier analysis of a few hundred of the donors, some 180 million T cells yielded roughly 100 million unique TCR beta sequences and about 300 Gb of sequence data. Roughly 320 gigabases of sequencing data and 91 million or so unique TCR sequences made up an early release that covered fewer than 650 HLA-typed donors. Among the approximately 430 genotyped donors, around 79% belonged to the genetic ancestry cluster associated with self-reported Caucasian donors. The study aimed to test whether signatures of past pathogen exposure could be identified by cataloging public T cell receptors. Using immunosequencing, the study profiled T cell repertoires from some 670 subjects and related those repertoires to cytomegalovirus serostatus. Along with the roughly 610-subject first cohort, a separate validation cohort of over a hundred different subjects was used. To predict cytomegalovirus infection status, the study brought together high-throughput TCR immunosequencing, statistical association of individual TCRs with disease status, and machine learning. A later analysis re-examined previously published TCR beta repertoires from more than 600 donors and added high-resolution HLA genotyping to investigate patterns of TCR occurrence. The later analysis used no new phenotypic data to find candidate immune exposures, relying instead on TCR beta sequences and their occurrence across donors. In an earlier analysis of 500 to 650 of the donors, high-throughput TCR beta sequencing was used to judge whether each TCR beta V gene segment behaved as functional or pseudogenic. Donor age, sex, ethnicity and CMV serostatus were collected together with the repertoire data. A later genetic analysis took genome-wide SNP genotypes for about 65% of the 666 donors and used that subset as a discovery cohort. All discovery cohort repertoires had been generated on a single sequencing platform. Both class I and class II loci were covered by HLA typing, at four-digit resolution. The number of typed donors differed by locus: roughly 629-640 for A, B, C, DRB1 and DQB1; approximately 520 for DQA1; about 600 for DPA1; and roughly 470 for DPB1. Because of strong linkage in the cohort, 5 or 6 DR-DQ haplotypes were treated as single units for association and clustering. Among about 360 genotyped donors of the cohort, an average of about 240,000 unique TCR beta nucleotide sequences were sequenced per donor, roughly 20% of them non-productive.

Study-wide conclusions, independent of this receptor: In a later analysis, HLA-associated TCR beta chains were found to be more clonally expanded and to have lower generation probabilities than equally common non-associated chains. In vitro tests confirmed that a few of the cytomegalovirus-associated TCR beta chains recognize cytomegalovirus antigens. Most TCR sequences were observed very rarely across donors, whereas some public TCRs were present in many individuals. Because counts were too low, 15 to 20 rarely observed V segments, including chromosome 9 orphons, were excluded from the earlier analysis of about 500 of the donors. Several of the top co-occurrence clusters appeared to be linked to parvovirus B19, influenza, CMV and Epstein-Barr virus, according to a later analysis. Some IMGT-functional V segments, including TRBV6-2 and TRBV6-3, could not be distinguished by the 87-base-pair reads and were therefore excluded. In a later analysis, most CMV-associated TCR beta chains were found to appear HLA-restricted, with HLA associations seemingly driven largely by CMV exposure. HLA typing was unavailable for some donors at each locus, so association tests used only the typed subset. A later analysis found that TCR association rates varied across HLA loci, with DRB1 alleles showing the most associated TCRs and HLA-C alleles the fewest. In an earlier analysis of approximately 590 of the donors, most TCR beta V segments were observed in productive rearrangements about 90% or about 30% of the time, broadly matching IMGT annotations. The authors suggested that the approach could potentially be extended to other disease states and immunological phenotypes. Immune exposure information for the cohort was limited to CMV serostatus. This cohort had only TCR beta chains sequenced, and the lack of alpha or paired-chain data limited which features could be detected. Sequencing depth was assumed to be roughly uniform across donors in the presence/absence analyses, though that assumption may not hold. Assigning TCR associations to individual alleles was difficult when HLA alleles, especially DR and DQ, strongly co-occurred. The classifier was reported to diagnose cytomegalovirus status with high specificity and sensitivity in both the original cohort and the validation cohort. A group of highly shared sequence variants was considered likely to be a technical artifact of the sequencing pipeline. An association between a missense DCLRE1C variant and V-gene and J-gene trimming of TCR beta chains was found in a later genetic analysis and replicated in an independent cohort. A further reported finding was that TCR beta sequences accurately predicted the HLA-A and HLA-B alleles for most subjects in the first cohort. A later analysis associated 15,000 to 20,000 TCR beta sequences with specific HLA alleles at a false discovery rate of 0.05. In a later genetic analysis, fewer N-insertions in productive TCRs were reported among donors in an Asian-associated ancestry cluster than the roughly 670-donor mean. A total of around 150 TCR beta chains were listed by the study as associated with cytomegalovirus. Linkage disequilibrium might explain the correlated functional status among segregating V segments, but an unknown experimental factor could not be excluded.

As concerns this clone: The clone's antigen remains unknown. No quality values exist for individual bases; no much larger clone is one base distant.

Inclusive of the bounding cysteine and phenylalanine, the CDR3 is 15 residues long. Only the CDR3 DNA stays, 45 bases, in frame from base 1. The germline ends are 19 bases apart after V is trimmed by 4 bases and J by 9 bases. CDR1 and CDR2 were assigned from the germline V gene as KGHSH and LQKENI. The library was obtained by the immunoSEQ multiplex PCR assay. The multiplex PCR relied on a mix of 60 forward primers for TCR Vbeta segments and 13 reverse primers for TCR Jbeta segments. The CDR3 region of rearranged TCR beta genes was amplified from genomic DNA by a multiplex PCR assay. The Illumina HiSeq System was used to sequence the amplified TCR beta libraries as 87-base-pair reads. Per the authors' processing: Across the 500 to 850 repertoires, a later analysis counted 80 million or so unique TCR beta chains, approximately 12 million of which were shared by at least two donors. A nearest-neighbor algorithm error-corrected the raw reads and collapsed the reads into unique sequences, merging closely related sequences to remove PCR and sequencing errors. V, D and J gene segments were assigned by aligning CDR3 sequences to IMGT reference sequences. For a sequence to be retained, a match of at least six nucleotides to both a V gene segment and a J gene segment was required. A rearrangement was called productive if the CDR3 had no stop codons and remained in frame with V and J, and every other rearrangement was called non-productive. Following IMGT convention, CDR3 was defined as the stretch from the second conserved V-encoded cysteine to the conserved J-encoded phenylalanine. Sequences without an unambiguous match to a single V gene segment were excluded from the earlier analysis of 450 to 650 of the donors. In an earlier analysis of 450 to 700 of the donors, V segments were called functional above 56.7% productive rearrangements and were called segregating when the between-donor standard deviation exceeded 5%. A statistical classification framework was built to diagnose cytomegalovirus status from the catalog of TCR beta chain sequences. In a later analysis, TCR nucleotide sequences were compared against IMGT/GENE-DB human TR gene sequences so that V and J genes could be assigned. The TCRdist pipeline was used in a later analysis to assign CDR3 sequences and most-parsimonious VDJ recombination scenarios. A later analysis defined each TCR beta chain by its CDR3 amino acid sequence plus V-gene family, and excluded reads lacking a unique V-gene family. A later analysis removed 592 highly shared, low-generation-probability nucleotide sequences to deal with suspected cross-contamination and a sequencing artifact. In a later analysis, a clonal expansion index for each public chain was calculated from normalized within-repertoire ranks of inferred template counts. Generation probabilities in a later analysis came from a VDJ recombination model fitted to out-of-frame rearrangements, and those results were checked against IGoR. In a later analysis, hypergeometric tests were used to score TCR-TCR, TCR-HLA and TCR-CMV co-occurrence, with a repertoire-size bias correction applied to TCR pairs. In a later analysis, false discovery rates were estimated by permuting HLA or CMV assignments 20 times. In a later analysis, co-occurring TCRs were grouped using DBSCAN, with TCRdist sequence similarity added in when clustering inside HLA-allele-positive subsets. For co-occurrence clustering, repertoires with fewer than 30,000 or more than 120,000 public chains were excluded, along with five repertoires with anomalous nucleotide sharing. The immuneACCESS repertoire file appears here via TCRdb, limited to in-frame rearrangements. These files lack a portion of the clones; in checked studies, under half of the deficit traces to unresolved V genes, and the cause of the others is not known. V and J calls and clone size are those listed in that table; D and trimming were worked out from the DNA. Present in this sample are about 240,000 clones, approximately 82% of which were seen just once. Together, the top ten hold almost 8% of the sample.

The cohort consisted of 666 healthy bone marrow donors. At the time of sampling, every cohort member was nominally healthy, though immune exposures that went unrecorded were likely present. The donor was CMV seropositive and was included in the group of 250 to 350 seropositive cohort members. Every donor gave a peripheral blood sample, and the peripheral blood mononuclear cells from that sample were used for TCR beta sequencing. Genomic DNA was extracted from the blood cell samples with the Qiagen DNeasy Blood Extraction Kit. This TCR came from a woman aged 55 to 70 in good health and CMV-seropositive. The chain is assembled from TRBV18 and TRBJ2-1; TRBD1 is perhaps the D gene, given 6 matching bases. The sample comprised PBMCs. The nucleotide sequence is given as TGTGCCAGCTCACTCGAGACAGGAACATGGAGTGAGCAGTTCTTC. Translation gives CASSLETGTWSEQFF.